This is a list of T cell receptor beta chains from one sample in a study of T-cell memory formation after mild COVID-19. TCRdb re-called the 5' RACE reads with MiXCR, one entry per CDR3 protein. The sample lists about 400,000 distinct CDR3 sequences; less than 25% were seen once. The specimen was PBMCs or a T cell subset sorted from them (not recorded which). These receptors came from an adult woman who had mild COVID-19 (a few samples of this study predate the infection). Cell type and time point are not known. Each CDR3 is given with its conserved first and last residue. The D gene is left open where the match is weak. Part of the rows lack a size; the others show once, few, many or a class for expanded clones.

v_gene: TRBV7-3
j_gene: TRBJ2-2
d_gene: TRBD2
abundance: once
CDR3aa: CASSLIITSGGTGELFF
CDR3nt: TGTGCCAGCAGCTTAATTATCACTAGCGGGGGAACCGGGGAGCTGTTTTTT

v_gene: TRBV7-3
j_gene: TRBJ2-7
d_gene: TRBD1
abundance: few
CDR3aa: CASSLVGPGGSEQYF
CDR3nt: TGTGCCAGCAGCTTAGTGGGGCCAGGGGGCTCCGAGCAGTACTTC

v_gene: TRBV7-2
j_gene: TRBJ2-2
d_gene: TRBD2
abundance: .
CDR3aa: CASSSTSGSPGELFF
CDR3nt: TGTGCCAGCAGCTCGACTAGCGGGAGCCCCGGGGAGCTGTTTTTT

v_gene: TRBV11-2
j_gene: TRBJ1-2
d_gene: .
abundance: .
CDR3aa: CASSLEAGTGYTF
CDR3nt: TGTGCCAGCAGCTTAGAGGCAGGGACTGGCTACACCTTC

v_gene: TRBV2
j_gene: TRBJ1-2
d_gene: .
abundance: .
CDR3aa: CASSEAGDGAYGYTF
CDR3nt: TGTGCCAGCAGTGAAGCGGGGGACGGGGCCTATGGCTACACCTTC

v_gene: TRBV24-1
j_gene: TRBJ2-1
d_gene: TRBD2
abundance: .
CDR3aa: CATSDSSLSGGVNEQFF
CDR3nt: TGTGCCACCAGTGATTCTAGCCTTAGCGGGGGGGTCAATGAGCAGTTCTTC

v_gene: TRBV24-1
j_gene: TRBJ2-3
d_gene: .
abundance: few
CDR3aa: CATSDTFRGRDTQYF
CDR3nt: TGTGCCACCAGTGATACATTCAGGGGACGTGATACGCAGTATTTT

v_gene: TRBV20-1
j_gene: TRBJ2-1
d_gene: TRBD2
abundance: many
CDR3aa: CSAVIAGGTYNEQFF
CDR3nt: TGCAGTGCCGTAATAGCGGGAGGGACCTACAATGAGCAGTTCTTC

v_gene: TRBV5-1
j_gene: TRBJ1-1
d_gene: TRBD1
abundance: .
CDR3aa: CASSLVVGQGASSDAFF
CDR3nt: TGCGCCAGCAGCTTGGTCGTCGGACAGGGGGCTTCATCGGATGCTTTCTTT

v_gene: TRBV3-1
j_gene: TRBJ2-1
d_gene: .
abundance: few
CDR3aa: CASSHRYNEQFF
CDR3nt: TGTGCCAGCAGCCACCGGTACAATGAGCAGTTCTTC

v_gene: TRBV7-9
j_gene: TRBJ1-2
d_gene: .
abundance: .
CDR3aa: CAAYSGRDYGYTF
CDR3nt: TGTGCCGCATATTCGGGGCGGGACTATGGCTACACCTTC

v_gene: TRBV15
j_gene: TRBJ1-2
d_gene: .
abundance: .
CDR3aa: CATSREAGRFGYTF
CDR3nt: TGTGCCACCAGCAGAGAGGCAGGGCGGTTTGGCTACACCTTC

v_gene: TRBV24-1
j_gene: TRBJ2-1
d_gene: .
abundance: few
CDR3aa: CATSDLYPGQGEQFF
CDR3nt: TGTGCCACCAGTGATTTGTATCCGGGACAAGGCGAGCAGTTCTTC

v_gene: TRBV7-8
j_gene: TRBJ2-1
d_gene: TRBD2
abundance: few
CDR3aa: CASRGGTSSYNEQFF
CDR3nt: TGTGCCAGCAGGGGGGGGACCTCCTCCTACAATGAGCAGTTCTTC

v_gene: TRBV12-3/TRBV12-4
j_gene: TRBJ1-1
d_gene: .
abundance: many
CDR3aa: CASSLELEAFF
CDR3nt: TGTGCCAGCAGTTTAGAATTGGAAGCTTTCTTT

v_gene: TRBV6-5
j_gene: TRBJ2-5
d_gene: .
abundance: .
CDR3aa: CASSYSWGETQYF
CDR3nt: TGTGCCAGCAGTTACTCGTGGGGAGAGACCCAGTACTTC

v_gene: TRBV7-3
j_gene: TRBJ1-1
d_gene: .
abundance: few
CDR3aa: CASSVGTMNTEAFF
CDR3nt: TGTGCCAGCAGCGTCGGAACCATGAACACTGAAGCTTTCTTT

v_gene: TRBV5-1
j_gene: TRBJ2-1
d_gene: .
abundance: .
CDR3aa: CASSLGPARDYNEQFF
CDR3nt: TGCGCCAGCAGCTTGGGACCGGCAAGGGACTACAATGAGCAGTTCTTC

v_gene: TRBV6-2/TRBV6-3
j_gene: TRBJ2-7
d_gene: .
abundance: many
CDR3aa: CASSPRVSYEQYF
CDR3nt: TGTGCCAGCAGTCCACGAGTCTCCTACGAGCAGTACTTC

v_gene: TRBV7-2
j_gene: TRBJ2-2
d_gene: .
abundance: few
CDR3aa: CASSWFSPGELFF
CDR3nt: TGTGCCAGCAGCTGGTTTTCCCCGGGGGAGCTGTTTTTT

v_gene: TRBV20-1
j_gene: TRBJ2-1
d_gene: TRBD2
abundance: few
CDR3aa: CSASPASGKSYNEQFF
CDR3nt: TGCAGTGCTAGCCCCGCTAGCGGGAAGTCCTACAATGAGCAGTTCTTC

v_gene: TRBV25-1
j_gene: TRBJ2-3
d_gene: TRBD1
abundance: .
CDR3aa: CASSEQGAKDTQYF
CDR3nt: TGTGCCAGCAGTGAACAGGGGGCGAAAGATACGCAGTATTTT

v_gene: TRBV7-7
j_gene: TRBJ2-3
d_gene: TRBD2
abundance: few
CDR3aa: CASSLGEGDTQYF
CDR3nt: TGTGCTAGCAGCTTGGGGGAGGGGGATACGCAGTATTTT